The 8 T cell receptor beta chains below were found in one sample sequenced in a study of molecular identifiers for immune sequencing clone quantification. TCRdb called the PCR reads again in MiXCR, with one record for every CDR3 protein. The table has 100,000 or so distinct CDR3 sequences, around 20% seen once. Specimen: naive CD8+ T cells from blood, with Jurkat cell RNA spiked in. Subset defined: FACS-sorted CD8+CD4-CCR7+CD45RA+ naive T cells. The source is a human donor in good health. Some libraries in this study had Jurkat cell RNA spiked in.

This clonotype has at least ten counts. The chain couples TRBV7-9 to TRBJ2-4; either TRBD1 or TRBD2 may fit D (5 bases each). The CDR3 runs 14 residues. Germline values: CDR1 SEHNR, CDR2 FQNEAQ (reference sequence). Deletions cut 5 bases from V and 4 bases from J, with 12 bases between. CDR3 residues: CASSPDSGKNIQYF. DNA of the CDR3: TGTGCCAGCAGCCCCGACAGCGGAAAAAACATTCAGTACTTC.

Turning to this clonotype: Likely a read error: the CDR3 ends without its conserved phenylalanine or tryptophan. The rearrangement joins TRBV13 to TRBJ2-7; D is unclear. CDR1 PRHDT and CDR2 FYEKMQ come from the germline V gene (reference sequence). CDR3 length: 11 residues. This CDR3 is CAGSLASEQYL. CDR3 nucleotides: TGTGCCGGCAGCTTAGCAAGCGAGCAGTACCTC.

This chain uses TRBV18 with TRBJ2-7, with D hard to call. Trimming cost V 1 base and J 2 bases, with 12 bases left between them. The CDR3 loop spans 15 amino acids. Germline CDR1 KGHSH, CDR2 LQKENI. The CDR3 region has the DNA TGTGCCAGCTCACCACGGGCAGAACTCACCTACGAGCAGTACTTC. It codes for CASSPRAELTYEQYF.

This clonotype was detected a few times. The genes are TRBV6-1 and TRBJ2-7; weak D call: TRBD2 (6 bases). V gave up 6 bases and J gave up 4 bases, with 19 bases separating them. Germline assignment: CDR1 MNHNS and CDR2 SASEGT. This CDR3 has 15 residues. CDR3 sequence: CASSGLKPGEYEQYF. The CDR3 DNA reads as TGTGCCAGCAGCGGGCTAAAACCGGGGGAGTACGAGCAGTACTTC.

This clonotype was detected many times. The CDR3 nucleotides are TGCAGTGCTAGAGGGTCCTCTAGCGGGGGGCACACCGGGGAGCTGTTTTTT. Protein product: CSARGSSSGGHTGELFF. The chain employs TRBV20-1 and TRBJ2-2, with 11 positions matching TRBD2. CDR3 length: 17 residues. V lost 1 base, J lost 3 bases, and 7 bases stayed unmatched. Germline loops: CDR1 DFQATT, CDR2 SNEGSKA (reference sequence).

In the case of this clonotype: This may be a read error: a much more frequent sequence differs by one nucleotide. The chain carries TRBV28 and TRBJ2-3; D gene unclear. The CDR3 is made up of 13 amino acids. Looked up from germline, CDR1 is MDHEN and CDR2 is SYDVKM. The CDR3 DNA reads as TGTGGCAGCAGTTTAGCATTGGGAGATACGCAGTATTTT. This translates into CGSSLALGDTQYF.

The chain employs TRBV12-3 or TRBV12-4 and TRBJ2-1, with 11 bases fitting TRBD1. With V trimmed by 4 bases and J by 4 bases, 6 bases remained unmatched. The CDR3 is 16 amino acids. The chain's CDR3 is CASSYRTGGLYNEQFF. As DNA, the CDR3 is TGTGCCAGCAGTTATCGGACAGGGGGCTTATACAATGAGCAGTTCTTC.

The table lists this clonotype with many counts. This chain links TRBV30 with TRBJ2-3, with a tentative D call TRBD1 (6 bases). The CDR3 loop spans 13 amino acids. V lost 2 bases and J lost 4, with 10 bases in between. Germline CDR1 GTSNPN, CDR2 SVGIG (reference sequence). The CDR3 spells CAWSLGGADTQYF. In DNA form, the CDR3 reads TGTGCCTGGAGTCTTGGGGGCGCAGATACGCAGTATTTT.